The source of this T cell receptor beta chain is a study of T-cell reconstitution after alpha-beta-depleted transplantation in children. Study results and caveats: When one year had passed after transplant, most T-cell counts and diversity came from newly produced T cells.

Trimming removed 5 bases at V and 6 bases at J, with 11 bases between. Looked up from germline, CDR1 is SGHTA and CDR2 is FQGNSA. The CDR3 loop spans 13 amino acids. This clonotype was observed a few times. The antigen remains unidentified. The library targeted TCRbeta and was prepared with unique molecular identifiers. Each CDR3 protein is one row after TCRdb ran MiXCR on the PCR reads. This table has 100,000 or so distinct CDR3 sequences, roughly 16% appearing once. The clonotype comes from a male patient aged 2 to 10 who had a stem cell transplant for acute lymphoblastic leukemia, so the T cells may come from the graft donor. The source was PBMCs, mostly from graft donor cells, collected 180 days after TCRalphabeta/CD19-depleted stem cell transplant. The chain recombines TRBV7-2 with TRBJ2-1; D is uncertain. The CDR3 sequence: CASSPRLPNEQFF. CDR3 coding DNA: TGTGCCAGCAGCCCCCGACTGCCCAATGAGCAGTTCTTC.